These T cell receptor beta chains were read from a single sample in a study of cytomegalovirus exposure and HLA in healthy donors. Produced via immunoSEQ multiplex PCR; TCRdb's table is partial and in-frame only. Among some 130,000 clones listed, 78% were seen once. Sequenced input: PBMCs. Receptors originate from a woman in her thirties or forties in good health and CMV-seronegative. The CDR3 runs from the conserved cysteine through the conserved F or W. D genes are given only for firm matches. Some rows have no size entry. The others give once, few or many, or a class for an expanded clone.

abundance,v_gene,j_gene,d_gene,CDR3nt,CDR3aa
few,TRBV4-1,TRBJ2-3,TRBD2,TGCGCCAGCAGCCAAGATCGGGGGGGCCCAGATACGCAGTATTTT,CASSQDRGGPDTQYF
once,TRBV7-2,TRBJ1-5,TRBD1,TGTGCCAGCAGCTTAAGCCAGGGGGATTGGAATCAGCCCCAGCATTTT,CASSLSQGDWNQPQHF
.,TRBV30,TRBJ2-7,.,TGTGCCTGGAGTAAAAGGCGGATGTACGAGCAGTACTTC,CAWSKRRMYEQYF
.,TRBV2,TRBJ2-7,.,TGTGCCAGCAATCAGGGATCCTCCTACGAGCAGTACTTC,CASNQGSSYEQYF
.,TRBV14,TRBJ2-5,TRBD2,TGTGCCAGCAGCCAAGGCTGGGCCGGGGGGGCGCCCCAGTACTTC,CASSQGWAGGAPQYF
.,TRBV7-9,TRBJ2-1,.,TGTTCCAGCAGCTTAGGTCCGACAGGATTTAGCCGCAATGAGCAGTTCTTC,CSSSLGPTGFSRNEQFF
.,TRBV7-3,TRBJ2-2,TRBD1,TGTGCCAGCAGCTCCCGGGACAGGGACACCGGGGAGCTGTTTTTT,CASSSRDRDTGELFF
few,TRBV5-1,TRBJ1-4,TRBD1,TGCGCCAGCAGCCGACAACCCGGGACAGACAATGAAAAACTGTTTTTT,CASSRQPGTDNEKLFF
.,TRBV27,TRBJ1-5,.,TGTGCCAGCAGTTCACAGTACAATCAGCCCCAGCATTTT,CASSSQYNQPQHF
.,TRBV6-5,TRBJ2-7,.,TGTGCCAGCAGCCAGGGGCGGGAGCAGTACTTC,CASSQGREQYF
.,TRBV19,TRBJ1-4,.,TGTGCCAGTAGTGTGCTACAGGGAGGGATGGGGAAACTGTTTTTT,CASSVLQGGMGKLFF
.,TRBV7-6,TRBJ1-4,TRBD1,TGTGCCAGCAGTCCAAGCCCCACAGGGGCGCCGGAAGAAAAACTGTTTTTT,CASSPSPTGAPEEKLFF
.,TRBV27,TRBJ1-6,.,TGTGCCAGCAGTTTCGGAGGGATTGGGTCACCCCTCCACTTT,CASSFGGIGSPLHF
.,TRBV19,TRBJ2-1,.,TGTGCCAGTAGTATCTCGGACTTCAATGAGCAGTTCTTC,CASSISDFNEQFF
.,TRBV28,TRBJ2-2,.,TGTGCCAGCAGTCCCCAGGGGTGGGAGCTATTTTTT,CASSPQGWELFF
.,TRBV7-6,TRBJ2-3,.,TGTGCCAGCAGCGATATAACTAGCACAGATACGCAGTATTTT,CASSDITSTDTQYF
.,TRBV2,TRBJ2-3,TRBD1,TGTGCCAGCACCAGACAGGGGGCCACAGATACGCAGTATTTT,CASTRQGATDTQYF